The 9 T cell receptor beta chains given below trace back to one sample, sequenced in a study of cytomegalovirus exposure and HLA in healthy donors. The PCR had 60 Vbeta and 13 Jbeta primers. Sequenced by immunoSEQ multiplex PCR; TCRdb stores in-frame clones only, minus some. Of 110,000 to 150,000 clones detected, 65% to 80% appear once; the ten largest clones hold more than 6.5%. The sample taken for sequencing was PBMCs. The receptors were gathered from a man aged 30 to 45 in good health and CMV-seronegative.

This clone was seen just once. The rearrangement links TRBV18 to TRBJ2-7; D gene uncertain. Germline loops: CDR1 KGHSH, CDR2 LQKENI. The germline V and J ends were trimmed by 3 bases and 0 bases, with 9 bases remaining between them. This CDR3 comprises 14 residues. As DNA, the CDR3 is TGTGCCAGCTCACCCCTACAGAGCTCCTACGAGCAGTACTTC. Translated: CASSPLQSSYEQYF.

The chain combines TRBV2 with TRBJ2-3; 7 positions match TRBD1. CDR1 and CDR2 from the germline V gene are SNHLY and FYNNEI. There are 16 residues in the CDR3. The ends lost 5 bases at V and 0 bases at J; junction bases unmatched: 8. In nucleotides, the CDR3 is TGTGCCAGCAGTAAAAGGGGGCCTACTAGCACAGATACGCAGTATTTT. This sequence encodes CASSKRGPTSTDTQYF.

The chain is built from TRBV5-4 and TRBJ2-1, with 7 nucleotides matching TRBD1. The V and J ends lost 2 bases and 7 bases, in that order; junction bases with no gene match: 6. CDR3 length: 14 amino acids. CDR1 SGHNT and CDR2 YYREEE come from the germline V gene (reference sequence). Here the CDR3 reads CASSFQQGWNEQFF. In nucleotides, the CDR3 is TGTGCCAGCAGCTTTCAACAGGGGTGGAATGAGCAGTTCTTC.

The chain recombines TRBV27 with TRBJ2-1; D gene ambiguous. CDR1 and CDR2 (germline): MNHEY, SMNVEV (reference sequence). Trimming pared 3 bases from V and 9 bases from J, leaving 18 bases between. The CDR3 loop spans 15 amino acids. The CDR3 bases are TGTGCCAGCAGTTTCTCCCTTAATAGCCGGAGTGAGCAGTTCTTC. Translation: CASSFSLNSRSEQFF.

Comments on this clone: This sample includes further DNA sequences coding for the same CDR3. The rearrangement joins TRBV9 to TRBJ1-1; a possible D gene is TRBD1 (5 bases). Trimming shortened V by 0 bases and J by 4 bases, and 10 bases separated the two germline ends. The CDR3 is 14 residues long. CDR1 and CDR2 (germline): SGDLS, YYNGEE. CDR3 DNA: TGTGCCAGCAGCGTAGTGCAGGGCGGCACTGAAGCTTTCTTT. This encodes CASSVVQGGTEAFF.

V and J are TRBV4-1 and TRBJ1-4, with 10 bases matching TRBD1. The CDR3 is made up of 17 amino acids. CDR1 is MGHRA, CDR2 YSYEKL, per germline. The trim removed 4 bases at V and 0 bases at J, leaving 5 bases unmatched. The CDR3 DNA reads TGCGCCAGCAGCCTGGACAGGGGGTCGTCAACTAATGAAAAACTGTTTTTT. This sequence encodes CASSLDRGSSTNEKLFF.

The J gene is TRBJ1-1, the V gene TRBV2; D is unresolved. CDR1 and CDR2 (germline): SNHLY, FYNNEI. The CDR3 extends over 13 amino acids. V lost 7 bases and J 6 bases, leaving 15 bases between the germline ends. The CDR3 DNA reads TGTGCCAGCACAGAGGGTGGGCGGGCTGAAGCTTTCTTT. Protein product: CASTEGGRAEAFF.

The chain recombines TRBV6-5 with TRBJ1-4; 11 nucleotides align to TRBD1. This CDR3 region has 14 residues. V shed 4 bases, J shed 6 bases, and the junction held 1 base outside the gene matches. The germline CDR1 and CDR2 sequences are MNHEY and SVGAGI. CDR3 bases: TGTGCCAGCAGTTGGGGACAGGGGGATGAAAAACTGTTTTTT. It specifies CASSWGQGDEKLFF.

The chain links TRBV6-5 to TRBJ1-3, with TRBD1 as a possible D gene (5 bases). This CDR3 comprises 15 residues. Trimming took 5 bases from V and 4 from J, leaving 15 bases between them. Germline CDR1 MNHEY, CDR2 SVGAGI. Here the CDR3 DNA reads TGTGCCAGCAGTACCCAGGAGGGGCTGGGAAACACCATATATTTT. The encoded protein is CASSTQEGLGNTIYF.